This T cell receptor beta chain originates from a study of T cells in Graves' hyperthyroidism and ophthalmopathy. Study-wide findings and caveats: Separating ophthalmopathy from stable hyperthyroidism was achieved by a 13 V-J model.

Germline lookup yields CDR1 MNHEY and CDR2 SVGEGT. Trimming left V 6 bases short and J 1 base short, with 12 bases between. The CDR3 totals 14 residues. Many counts were recorded for this clonotype. The antigen is unknown. TCR beta CDR3 regions were amplified from RNA. With the HTBI primer set, the TCR CDR3 went through a first round of RT-PCR. TCRdb processed the multiplex PCR reads anew with MiXCR; each CDR3 protein has one entry. The sample holds approximately 32,000 distinct CDR3 sequences, about 49% seen once. Sequenced: blood. V usage is TRBV6-2 or TRBV6-3 and J usage is TRBJ1-1; possible D gene TRBD1, 5 bases. The origin of this receptor is a woman aged 45-65 years with Graves' hyperthyroidism that later progressed to Graves' ophthalmopathy. In DNA, the CDR3 is TGTGCCAGCAGCCTTGCCCAGGGGAACACTGAAGCTTTCTTT. Translating it yields CASSLAQGNTEAFF.